This is a list of T cell receptor beta chains from one sample in a study of T cells after yellow fever vaccination. One entry per CDR3 protein, called by TCRdb with MiXCR from the 5' RACE reads. The sample records about 320,000 distinct CDR3 sequences, approximately 4.3% being singletons. The material was PBMCs, obtained 15 days after the yellow fever booster vaccination. These receptors were obtained from a man aged 18 to 35 who received the YFV17D yellow fever vaccine. Both conserved end residues are part of each CDR3.

v_gene: TRBV7-8
len: 13
CDR3aa: CASSSGRLYEQYF

v_gene: TRBV6-2/TRBV6-3
len: 15
CDR3aa: CASSLDLAGASTQYF

v_gene: TRBV27
len: 13
CDR3aa: CASSQRGSYEQYF

v_gene: TRBV7-9
len: 16
CDR3aa: CASSPGPISGANVLTF

v_gene: TRBV7-2
len: 15
CDR3aa: CASRSPGGARAEAFF

v_gene: TRBV7-2
len: 14
CDR3aa: CASSFRGAGNEQFF

v_gene: TRBV11-2
len: 15
CDR3aa: CASSGRGQATGELFF

v_gene: TRBV4-1
len: 11
CDR3aa: CASSQAEEAFF

v_gene: TRBV3-1
len: 14
CDR3aa: CASSQDLQDTEAFF

v_gene: TRBV29-1
len: 13
CDR3aa: CSVDRDRGGGYTF

v_gene: TRBV7-2
len: 15
CDR3aa: CASTVERAGIHTQYF

v_gene: TRBV19
len: 12
CDR3aa: CASSIRENIQYF

v_gene: TRBV7-3
len: 17
CDR3aa: CASSPLAGGPYSETQYF

v_gene: TRBV2
len: 14
CDR3aa: CASSETGIVAELFF

v_gene: TRBV4-3
len: 14
CDR3aa: CASSLAPLVNEQFF

v_gene: TRBV5-1
len: 16
CDR3aa: CASSSGQGGSYNEQFF

v_gene: TRBV4-3
len: 18
CDR3aa: CASSQGSGGGRSVYTQYF

v_gene: TRBV15
len: 14
CDR3aa: CATSKFPLGEPQHF